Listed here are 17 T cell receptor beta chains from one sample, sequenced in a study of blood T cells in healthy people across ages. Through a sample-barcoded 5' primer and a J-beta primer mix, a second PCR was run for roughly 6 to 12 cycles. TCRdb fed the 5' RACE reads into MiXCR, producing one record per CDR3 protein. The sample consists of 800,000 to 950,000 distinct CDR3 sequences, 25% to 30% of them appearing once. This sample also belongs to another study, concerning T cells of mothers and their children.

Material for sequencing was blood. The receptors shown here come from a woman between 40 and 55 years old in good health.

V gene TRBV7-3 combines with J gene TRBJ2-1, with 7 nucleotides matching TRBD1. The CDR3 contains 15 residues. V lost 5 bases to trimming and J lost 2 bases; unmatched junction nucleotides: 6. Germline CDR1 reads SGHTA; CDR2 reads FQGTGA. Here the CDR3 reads CASSPGTEPYNEQFF. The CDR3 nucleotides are TGTGCCAGCAGCCCCGGGACAGAGCCCTACAATGAGCAGTTCTTC.

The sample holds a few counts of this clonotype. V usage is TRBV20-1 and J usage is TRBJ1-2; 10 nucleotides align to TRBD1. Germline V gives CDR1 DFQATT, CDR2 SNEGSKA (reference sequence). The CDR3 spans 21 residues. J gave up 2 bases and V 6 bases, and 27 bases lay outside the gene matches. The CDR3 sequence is CSARWVRDRGPQIPGNYGYTF. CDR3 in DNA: TGCAGTGCCCGATGGGTCCGGGACAGGGGCCCCCAAATCCCCGGAAACTATGGCTACACCTTC.

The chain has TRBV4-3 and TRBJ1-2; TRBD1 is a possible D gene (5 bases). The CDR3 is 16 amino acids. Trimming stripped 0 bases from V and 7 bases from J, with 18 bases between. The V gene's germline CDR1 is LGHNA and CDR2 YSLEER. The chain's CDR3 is CASSQDSPGGYSGYTF. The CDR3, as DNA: TGCGCCAGCAGCCAAGATTCCCCCGGGGGTTACAGTGGCTACACCTTC.

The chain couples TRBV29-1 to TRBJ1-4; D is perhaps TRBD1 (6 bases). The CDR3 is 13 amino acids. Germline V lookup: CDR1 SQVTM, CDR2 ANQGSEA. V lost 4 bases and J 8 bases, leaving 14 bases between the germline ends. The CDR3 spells CSVARGFREKLFF. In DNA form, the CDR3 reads TGCAGCGTTGCCAGGGGTTTTCGGGAAAAACTGTTTTTT.

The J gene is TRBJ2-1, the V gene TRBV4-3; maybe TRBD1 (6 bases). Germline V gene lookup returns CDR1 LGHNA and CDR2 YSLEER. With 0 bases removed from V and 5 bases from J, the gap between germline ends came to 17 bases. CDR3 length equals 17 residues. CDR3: CASSQDGPWGRDNEQFF. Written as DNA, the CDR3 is TGCGCCAGCAGCCAAGATGGTCCGTGGGGGCGCGACAATGAGCAGTTCTTC.

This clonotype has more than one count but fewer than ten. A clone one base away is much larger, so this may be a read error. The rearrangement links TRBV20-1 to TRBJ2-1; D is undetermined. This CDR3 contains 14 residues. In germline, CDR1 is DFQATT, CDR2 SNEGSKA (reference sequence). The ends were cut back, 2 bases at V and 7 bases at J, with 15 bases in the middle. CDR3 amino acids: CSARWAGKVNEQFF. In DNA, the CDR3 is TGCAGTGCTAGATGGGCAGGAAAAGTAAATGAGCAGTTCTTC.

The CDR3 sequence is CAISEGDRGWANTEAFF. The DNA of the CDR3 is TGTGCCATCAGTGAGGGGGACAGGGGTTGGGCGAACACTGAAGCTTTCTTT. This chain joins TRBV10-3 and TRBJ1-1; the match to TRBD1 covers 10 bases. The CDR3 has 17 residues. The trim removed 2 bases at V and 1 base at J, leaving 7 bases unmatched. Per germline, CDR1 ENHRY and CDR2 SYGVKD.

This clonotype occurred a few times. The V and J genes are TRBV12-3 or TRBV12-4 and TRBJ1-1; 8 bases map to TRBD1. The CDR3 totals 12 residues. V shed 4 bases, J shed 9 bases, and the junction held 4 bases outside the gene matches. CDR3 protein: CASSSDRDKAFF. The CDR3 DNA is TGTGCCAGCAGTTCGGACAGGGACAAAGCTTTCTTT.

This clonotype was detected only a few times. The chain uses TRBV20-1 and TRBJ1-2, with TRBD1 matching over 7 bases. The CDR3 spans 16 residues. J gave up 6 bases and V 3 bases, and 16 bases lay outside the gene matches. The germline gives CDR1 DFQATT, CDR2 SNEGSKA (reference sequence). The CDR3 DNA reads TGCAGTGCTAGGGGACCCAGACAGGGCGGAGCGGATGGCTACACCTTC. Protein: CSARGPRQGGADGYTF.

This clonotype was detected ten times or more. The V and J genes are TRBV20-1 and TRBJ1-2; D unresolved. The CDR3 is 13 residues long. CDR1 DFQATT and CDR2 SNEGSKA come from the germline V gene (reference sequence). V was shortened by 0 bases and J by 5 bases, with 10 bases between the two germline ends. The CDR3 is CSARDITEYGYTF. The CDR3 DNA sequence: TGCAGTGCTAGAGATATCACGGAATATGGCTACACCTTC.

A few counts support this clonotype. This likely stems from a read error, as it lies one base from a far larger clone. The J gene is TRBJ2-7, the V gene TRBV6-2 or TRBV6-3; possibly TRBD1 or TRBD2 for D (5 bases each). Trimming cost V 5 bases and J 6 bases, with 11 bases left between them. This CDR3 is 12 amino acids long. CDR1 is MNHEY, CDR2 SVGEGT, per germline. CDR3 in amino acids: CASSPGTGEQYV. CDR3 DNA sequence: TGTGCCAGCAGTCCCGGGACCGGCGAGCAGTACGTC.

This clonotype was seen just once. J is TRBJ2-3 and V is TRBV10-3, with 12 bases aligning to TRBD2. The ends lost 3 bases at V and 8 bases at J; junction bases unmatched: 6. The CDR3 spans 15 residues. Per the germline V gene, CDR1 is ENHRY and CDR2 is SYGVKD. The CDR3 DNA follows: TGTGCCATCAGTGAACCCCTAGCGGGGGGGCGTACGCAGTATTTT. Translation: CAISEPLAGGRTQYF.

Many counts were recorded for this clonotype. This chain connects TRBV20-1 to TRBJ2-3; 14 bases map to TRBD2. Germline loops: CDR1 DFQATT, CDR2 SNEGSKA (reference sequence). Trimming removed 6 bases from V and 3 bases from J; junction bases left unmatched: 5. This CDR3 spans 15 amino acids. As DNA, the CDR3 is TGCAGTGCCTCCGGGACTAGCGGGGGTACAGATACGCAGTATTTT. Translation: CSASGTSGGTDTQYF.

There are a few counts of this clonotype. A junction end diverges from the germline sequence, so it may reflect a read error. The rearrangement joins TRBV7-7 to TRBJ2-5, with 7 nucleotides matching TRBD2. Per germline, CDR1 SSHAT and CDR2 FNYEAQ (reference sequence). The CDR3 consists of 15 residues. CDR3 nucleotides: TGTGCTAGCAGCTTAGCGGGTGGGCGAGAAGAGACCCAGTACTTC. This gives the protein CASSLAGGREETQYF.

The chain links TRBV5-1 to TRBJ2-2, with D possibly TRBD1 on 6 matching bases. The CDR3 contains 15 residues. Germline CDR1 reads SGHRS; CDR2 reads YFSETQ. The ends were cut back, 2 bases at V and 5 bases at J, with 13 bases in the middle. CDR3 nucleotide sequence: TGCGCCAGCAGCTTAACAGGGTTTGAAACCGGGGAGCTGTTTTTT. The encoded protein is CASSLTGFETGELFF.

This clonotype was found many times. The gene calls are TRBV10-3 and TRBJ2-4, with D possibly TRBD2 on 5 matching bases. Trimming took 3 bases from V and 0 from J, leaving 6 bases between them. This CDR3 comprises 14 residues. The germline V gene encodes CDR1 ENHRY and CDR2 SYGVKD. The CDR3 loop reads CAISDGLAKNIQYF. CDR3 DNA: TGTGCCATCAGTGACGGACTAGCCAAAAACATTCAGTACTTC.

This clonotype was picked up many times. CDR3 sequence reads: CAISEDETQYF. CDR3 nucleotides: TGTGCCATCAGTGAGGATGAGACCCAGTACTTC. V is TRBV10-3 and J is TRBJ2-5; D unclear. The CDR3 is 11 residues long. Trimming removed 2 bases at V and 5 bases at J, with 3 bases between. Per germline, CDR1 ENHRY and CDR2 SYGVKD.